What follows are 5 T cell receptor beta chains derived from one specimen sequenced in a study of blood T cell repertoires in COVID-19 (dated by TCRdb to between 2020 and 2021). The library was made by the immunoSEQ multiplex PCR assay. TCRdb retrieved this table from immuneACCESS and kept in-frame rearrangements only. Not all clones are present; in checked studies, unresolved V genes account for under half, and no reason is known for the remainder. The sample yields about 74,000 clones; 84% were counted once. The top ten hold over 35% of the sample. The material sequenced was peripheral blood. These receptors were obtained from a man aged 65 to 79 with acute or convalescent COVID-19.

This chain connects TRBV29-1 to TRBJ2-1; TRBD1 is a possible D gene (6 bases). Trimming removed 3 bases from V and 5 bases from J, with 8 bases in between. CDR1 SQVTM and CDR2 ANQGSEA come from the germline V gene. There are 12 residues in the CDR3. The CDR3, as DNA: TGCAGCGTTGACAGGGGAAACAATGAGCAGTTCTTC. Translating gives CSVDRGNNEQFF.

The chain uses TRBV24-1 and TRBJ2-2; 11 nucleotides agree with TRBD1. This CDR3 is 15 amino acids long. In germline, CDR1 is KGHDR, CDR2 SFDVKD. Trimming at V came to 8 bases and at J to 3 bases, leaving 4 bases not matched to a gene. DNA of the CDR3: TGTGCCACCATGGGACAGGGGGGATACACCGGGGAGCTGTTTTTT. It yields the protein CATMGQGGYTGELFF.

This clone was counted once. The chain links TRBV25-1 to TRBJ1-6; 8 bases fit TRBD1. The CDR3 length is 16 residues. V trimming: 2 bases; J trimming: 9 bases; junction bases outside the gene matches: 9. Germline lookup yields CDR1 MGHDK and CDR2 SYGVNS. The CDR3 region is CASSENWAGGGSPLHF. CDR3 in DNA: TGTGCCAGCAGTGAAAACTGGGCAGGGGGCGGTTCACCCCTCCACTTT.

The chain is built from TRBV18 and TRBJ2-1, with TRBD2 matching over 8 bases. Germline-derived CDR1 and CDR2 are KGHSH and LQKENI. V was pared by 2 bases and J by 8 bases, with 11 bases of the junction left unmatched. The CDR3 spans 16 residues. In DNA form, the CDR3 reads TGTGCCAGCTCACCAAATATAGCGGGATTTATCGATGAGCAGTTCTTC. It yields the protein CASSPNIAGFIDEQFF.

The CDR3 reads CASSLLPPVGGYGYTF. In DNA form, the CDR3 reads TGTGCCAGCAGCTTACTCCCTCCGGTAGGGGGCTATGGCTACACCTTC. The chain links TRBV7-9 to TRBJ1-2; TRBD1 might be the D (6 bases). The V gene's germline CDR1 is SEHNR and CDR2 FQNEAQ (reference sequence). The CDR3 runs 16 residues. Trimming took 2 bases from V and 4 from J, leaving 17 bases between them.